This T cell receptor (beta chain) was recovered during a study of sequential checkpoint blockade in melanoma. For the study at large: Patients were randomized 1:1 to nivolumab-then-ipilimumab or ipilimumab-then-nivolumab first-line. Each arm's sequence ended with maintenance nivolumab.

TCRdb's copy holds only in-frame clones and misses some; the assay was immunoSEQ multiplex PCR. Among about 38,000 clones listed, more than 70% were seen once. Germline V gene data show CDR1 as SGHAT and CDR2 as FQNNGV. The CDR3 sequence is 14 residues long. The ends lost 3 bases at V and 0 bases at J; junction bases unmatched: 2. Treatment specified: randomized to nivolumab then ipilimumab (arm A) or the reverse (arm B). The source is a human donor with melanoma. Material: CD8+ T cells sorted from blood (inferred from file names), obtained from a patient given nivolumab and ipilimumab in sequence. The V call is TRBV11-2, the J call TRBJ2-7; TRBD2 matches 7 bases. CDR3 amino acids: CASSLGGSSYEQYF. The CDR3 DNA reads TGTGCCAGCAGCTTGGGCGGGAGCTCCTACGAGCAGTACTTC.